This passage covers 23 T cell receptor beta chains from one sample sequenced in a study of early T cells in non-severe SARS-CoV-2 infection. Each CDR3 protein is one row after TCRdb ran MiXCR on the 5' RACE reads. The table records some 98,000 distinct CDR3 sequences, 11% of them present only once. The sample was whole blood. These receptors came from an adult who was a healthcare worker with PCR-confirmed SARS-CoV-2 infection or an uninfected control (not recorded which).

The table lists this clonotype with a few counts. The chain links TRBV12-5 to TRBJ2-1; D ambiguous. This CDR3 has 16 residues. V was cut by 6 bases and J by 2 bases, with 17 bases left in between. CDR1 LGHNT and CDR2 FRNRAP come from the germline V gene. CDR3 DNA sequence: TGTGCTAGTGGGCTTAAGGTACAGCGCACCTACAATGAGCAGTTCTTC. Amino acids: CASGLKVQRTYNEQFF.

The chain joins TRBV27 to TRBJ2-7, with 12 bases lining up with TRBD1. The CDR3 spans 15 residues. The V and J ends lost 3 bases and 4 bases, in that order; junction bases with no gene match: 4. Germline CDR1 reads MNHEY; CDR2 reads SMNVEV (reference sequence). For the CDR3, the DNA is TGTGCCAGCAGTTTTCTGGGACAGGGGGCGTACGAGCAGTACTTC. Translation: CASSFLGQGAYEQYF.

CDR3: CASSPVAGGRTGELFF. The DNA for the CDR3 is TGTGCCAGCAGTCCAGTAGCGGGAGGGCGGACCGGGGAGCTGTTTTTT. This chain connects TRBV12-3 or TRBV12-4 to TRBJ2-2; 11 positions agree with TRBD2. V trimming: 5 bases; J trimming: 5 bases; junction bases outside the gene matches: 7. This CDR3 region has 16 residues.

Ten or more counts support this clonotype. Here the CDR3 DNA reads TGTGCCAGCAGCGTAACGACTAGCGGGAGAGTAGATACGCAGTATTTT. The encoded protein is CASSVTTSGRVDTQYF. The chain carries TRBV9 and TRBJ2-3, with TRBD2 matching over 12 bases. The V gene end was trimmed by 1 base and the J gene end by 5 bases; junction bases not matched to a gene: 5. Germline V gene sequence: CDR1 SGDLS, CDR2 YYNGEE. The CDR3 is 16 amino acids.

This clonotype was recorded a few times. The chain has TRBV28 and TRBJ2-4; 8 bases agree with TRBD2. The CDR3 runs 16 residues. The V and J ends lost 5 bases and 1 base, in that order; junction bases with no gene match: 7. The V gene's germline CDR1 is MDHEN and CDR2 SYDVKM. The CDR3 loop is CASSPAGGGAKNIQYF. Here the CDR3 DNA reads TGTGCCAGCAGTCCTGCGGGAGGTGGGGCCAAAAACATTCAGTACTTC. The full variable domain, with the rest looked up from reference TRBV28 and TRBJ2-4, is DVKVTQSSRYLVKRTGEKVFLECVQDMDHENMFWYRQDPGLGLRLIYFSYDVKMKEKGDIPEGYSVSREKKERFSLILESASTNQTSMYLCASSPAGGGAKNIQYFGAGTRLSVL.

The J gene is TRBJ1-5, the V gene TRBV6-6; D uncertain. Germline CDR1 and CDR2: MNHNY and SVGAGI (reference sequence). V dropped 2 bases and J dropped 1 base, with 9 bases sitting between them. The CDR3 length is 15 residues. The CDR3 nucleotides are TGTGCCAGCAGTTACGGGGTTTCGAGCAATCAGCCCCAGCATTTT. Translating it yields CASSYGVSSNQPQHF.

This clonotype was recorded many times. This rearrangement joins TRBV6-5 to TRBJ1-2, with 7 bases matching TRBD1. V lost 6 bases, J lost 8 bases, and 18 bases stayed unmatched. The CDR3 length is 16 residues. Germline loops: CDR1 MNHEY, CDR2 SVGAGI. CDR3 sequence: CASREFGRQGSQGYTF. The CDR3 coding sequence is TGTGCCAGCAGGGAATTCGGCCGACAGGGCTCGCAGGGCTACACCTTC.

This clonotype was seen many times. J is TRBJ1-3 and V is TRBV18; possibly TRBD1 for D (6 bases). Per the germline V gene, CDR1 is KGHSH and CDR2 is LQKENI. The length of the CDR3 is 14 residues. Trimming took off 4 bases at V and 0 bases at J, with 7 bases between the two ends. The chain's CDR3 is CASSRTDSGNTIYF. CDR3 coding DNA: TGTGCCAGCTCACGGACAGACTCTGGAAACACCATATATTTT.

For this clonotype: This may be a read error, as it is one base from a much larger clone. The chain couples TRBV5-1 to TRBJ1-3; TRBD1 is a possible D gene (5 bases). Per the germline V gene, CDR1 is SGHRS and CDR2 is YFSETQ. The CDR3 length is 14 residues. The CDR3, as DNA: TGCGCCAGCAGTTTCGGGACTCCTGGAGACACCATATATTTT. Protein sequence: CASSFGTPGDTIYF.

For the CDR3, the DNA is TGTGCCAGCAGTCCCTTAGTCGTCCAGGGATGGCCGCTGTTTTTT. Protein sequence: CASSPLVVQGWPLFF. The chain has TRBV28 and TRBJ2-2; a possible D gene is TRBD1 (5 bases). The CDR3 runs to 15 residues. Germline V gene sequence: CDR1 MDHEN, CDR2 SYDVKM. The V gene lost 5 bases and the J gene lost 13 bases, with 23 bases spanning the gap.

This clonotype was found many times. This chain uses TRBV2 with TRBJ2-2, with 7 bases identical to TRBD1. CDR1 SNHLY and CDR2 FYNNEI come from the germline V gene. V lost 6 bases to trimming and J lost 7 bases; unmatched junction nucleotides: 14. The CDR3 runs 16 residues. The CDR3 region is CASSQGGFGISGELFF. The DNA of the CDR3 is TGTGCCAGCAGCCAAGGGGGCTTTGGAATCAGCGGGGAGCTGTTTTTT.

The V and J genes are TRBV20-1 and TRBJ1-2; D remains ambiguous. Germline values: CDR1 DFQATT, CDR2 SNEGSKA (reference sequence). The CDR3 has 11 amino acids. Trimming removed 2 bases from V and 4 bases from J, with 5 bases in between. CDR3 region: CSARMGYGYTF. For the CDR3, the DNA is TGCAGTGCTAGAATGGGCTATGGCTACACCTTC.

This clonotype was detected many times. This chain uses TRBV20-1 with TRBJ1-1; no reliable D call. Germline values: CDR1 DFQATT, CDR2 SNEGSKA (reference sequence). V shed 0 bases and J shed 1 base, with 3 bases lying between them. The CDR3 has 12 residues. The CDR3 nucleotides read TGCAGTGCTAGAGATCCGAACACTGAAGCTTTCTTT. This translates into CSARDPNTEAFF.

The J gene is TRBJ1-1, the V gene TRBV18; D is undetermined. The CDR3 is 14 amino acids. Trimming pared 4 bases from V and 2 bases from J, leaving 11 bases between. Germline loops: CDR1 KGHSH, CDR2 LQKENI. DNA of the CDR3: TGTGCCAGCTCACTGACGGACTCCAACACTGAAGCTTTCTTT. Amino acids: CASSLTDSNTEAFF.

The table lists this clonotype with a few counts. The chain has TRBV6-6 and TRBJ1-1; unclear D gene. The germline V and J ends were trimmed by 7 bases and 4 bases, with 7 bases remaining between them. The CDR3 is 11 amino acids. Germline CDR1 reads MNHNY; CDR2 reads SVGAGI (reference sequence). CDR3 in amino acids: CASIEFTEAFF. Written as DNA, the CDR3 is TGTGCCAGCATCGAGTTCACTGAAGCTTTCTTT.

This clonotype was seen only a few times. The chain uses TRBV2 and TRBJ2-5; D is possibly TRBD2 (10 bases). The CDR3 has 19 residues. From germline, CDR1 is SNHLY and CDR2 FYNNEI. Trimming took 7 bases from V and 5 from J, leaving 32 bases between them. The CDR3 nucleotides are TGTGCCAGCAAACCGGGACAGGGCAGAGCGGGGGGGCCCAAGGAGACCCAGTACTTC. This codes for CASKPGQGRAGGPKETQYF.

This clonotype was counted at least ten times. V gene TRBV7-3 combines with J gene TRBJ1-6, with 10 bases identical to TRBD1. Trimming cost V 1 base and J 7 bases; bases outside gene matches: 4. Germline lookup yields CDR1 SGHTA and CDR2 FQGTGA. The CDR3 totals 16 residues. This CDR3 is CASSLRDRGRNSPLHF. The CDR3 DNA follows: TGTGCCAGCAGCTTAAGGGACAGGGGCCGGAATTCACCCCTCCACTTT.

This chain's CDR3 is CASSNKPFF. The CDR3 nucleotides are TGTGCCAGCAGCAATAAACCTTTCTTT. The gene calls are TRBV21-1 and TRBJ1-1. TRBV21-1 is flagged as a pseudogene. This CDR3 comprises 9 residues.

This clonotype was counted ten times or more. The CDR3 is CASSIFGGSGANVLTF. Here the CDR3 DNA reads TGTGCCAGTAGTATATTTGGGGGATCTGGGGCCAACGTCCTGACTTTC. This rearrangement joins TRBV19 to TRBJ2-6; perhaps D is TRBD1 or TRBD2 (5 bases each). Trimming left V 2 bases short and J 1 base short, with 9 bases between. The germline V gene has CDR1 LNHDA and CDR2 SQIVND (reference sequence). CDR3 length: 16 residues.

J is TRBJ2-4 and V is TRBV7-2; 7 nucleotides match TRBD1. The CDR3 sequence is 16 residues long. V lost 5 bases to trimming and J lost 0 bases; unmatched junction nucleotides: 7. Germline-derived CDR1 and CDR2 are SGHTA and FQGNSA. CDR3 region: CASSPEGALAKNIQYF. The CDR3 DNA sequence: TGTGCCAGCAGCCCAGAGGGGGCTCTAGCCAAAAACATTCAGTACTTC.

The chain couples TRBV29-1 to TRBJ1-2; the match to TRBD1 covers 7 bases. The germline V gene encodes CDR1 SQVTM and CDR2 ANQGSEA. The trim removed 7 bases at V and 4 bases at J, leaving 12 bases unmatched. There are 14 residues in the CDR3. The CDR3, as DNA: TGCAGCGCCGTTGGGACAGTTCGGCTCTATGGCTACACCTTC. Protein sequence: CSAVGTVRLYGYTF.

In its sample, this clonotype was seen a few times. The chain links TRBV10-3 to TRBJ1-2; D ambiguous. CDR3 length: 12 residues. Germline values: CDR1 ENHRY, CDR2 SYGVKD. Trimming removed 6 bases at V and 5 bases at J, with 10 bases between. The DNA of the CDR3 is TGTGCCATCAGGGCCTACGGGTATGGCTACACCTTC. Its translation: CAIRAYGYGYTF.

This clonotype was seen ten or more times. The chain has TRBV7-8 and TRBJ1-1; D is undetermined. CDR3 length: 14 residues. CDR1 and CDR2 from the germline V gene are SGHVS and FQNEAQ. Trimming cost V 5 bases and J 1 base, with 11 bases left between them. The CDR3 reads CASSRGLENTEAFF. The CDR3 DNA follows: TGTGCCAGCAGCCGCGGTCTGGAGAACACTGAAGCTTTCTTT.